Below, 16 T cell receptor beta chains from the same sample are listed, as sequenced in a study of CD8 T cells in Susac syndrome. Reverse transcription of roughly 0.5 to 1 ug RNA used random hexamers. MiXCR, run by TCRdb on the immunoSEQ multiplex PCR reads, gives a single entry per CDR3 protein. Of around 170,000 distinct CDR3 sequences in the sample, around 95% are singletons; the top ten hold 0.098%. Sequenced material: CD4+ T cells from PBMCs. The receptors were gathered from a human donor with Susac syndrome.

V gene TRBV5-1 combines with J gene TRBJ2-5; D may be TRBD2 (6 bases). The V and J ends lost 4 bases and 1 base respectively, with 14 bases between them. The V gene's germline CDR1 is SGHRS and CDR2 YFSETQ. The CDR3 extends over 15 amino acids. CDR3 residues: CASSRTSSPQETQYF. The CDR3 coding sequence is TGCGCCAGCAGCCGTACTAGCTCCCCCCAAGAGACCCAGTACTTC.

Of note for this clonotype: The junction departs from germline at one end; a sequencing error may be responsible. This chain connects TRBV5-1 to TRBJ2-1; D not certain. The CDR3 sequence is 11 residues long. The germline V gene has CDR1 SGHRS and CDR2 YFSETQ. The CDR3 DNA follows: TGTGCCAGCAGTTTGGCCAATGAGCAGTTCTTC. Its protein is CASSLANEQFF.

The chain links TRBV28 to TRBJ1-5; 9 bases map to TRBD1. Germline CDR1 MDHEN, CDR2 SYDVKM. V shed 7 bases and J 5 bases; nucleotides not matched to a gene: 9. The CDR3 contains 15 residues. The CDR3 protein is CASTSAGQGHQPQHF. CDR3 nucleotide sequence: TGTGCCAGCACCTCGGCCGGACAGGGGCATCAGCCCCAGCATTTT.

The chain recombines TRBV27 with TRBJ2-7; the match to TRBD1 covers 7 bases. The CDR3 length is 15 residues. Germline CDR1 MNHEY, CDR2 SMNVEV (reference sequence). V lost 5 bases and J lost 1; bases outside the gene matches: 8. DNA of the CDR3: TGTGCCAGCAGTCCAGCCCGACAGGGTTCCTACGAGCAGTACTTC. Amino acids: CASSPARQGSYEQYF.

The chain employs TRBV9 and TRBJ1-1; 9 bases align to TRBD1. The germline V gene has CDR1 SGDLS and CDR2 YYNGEE. Trimming at V came to 3 bases and at J to 1 base, leaving 10 bases not matched to a gene. The CDR3 contains 17 residues. CDR3 sequence: CASSDPSDRGKNTEAFF. CDR3 DNA sequence: TGTGCCAGCAGCGACCCGTCGGACAGGGGCAAGAACACTGAAGCTTTCTTT.

The V call is TRBV6-2 or TRBV6-3, the J call TRBJ2-5, with D hard to call. The V gene's germline CDR1 is MNHEY and CDR2 SVGEGT. The V end lost 6 bases, the J end lost 4 bases, and 12 bases lay between the germline ends. The CDR3 has 13 residues. The CDR3 DNA reads TGTGCCAGCAGGGGCCCGGCGTCAGAGACCCAGTACTTC. Protein product: CASRGPASETQYF.

This chain links TRBV7-6 with TRBJ2-7; the D gene could be TRBD1 or TRBD2 (6 bases each). V gave up 0 bases and J gave up 4 bases, with 16 bases separating them. The CDR3 totals 16 residues. Germline values: CDR1 SGHVS, CDR2 FNYEAQ. The CDR3, as DNA: TGTGCCAGCAGCTTAGCTACCGGGGGCGGTACGTACGAGCAGTACTTC. Translated: CASSLATGGGTYEQYF.

V and J are TRBV6-5 and TRBJ1-1; D is uncertain. The V gene lost 6 bases and the J gene lost 3 bases, with 8 bases spanning the gap. CDR3 size: 12 residues. Germline loops: CDR1 MNHEY, CDR2 SVGAGI. The CDR3: CASSQIDTEAFF. The DNA for the CDR3 is TGTGCCAGCAGCCAAATTGACACTGAAGCTTTCTTT.

The rearrangement uses TRBV3-1 and TRBJ1-5; no clear D gene. The germline gives CDR1 LGHDT, CDR2 YNNKEL (reference sequence). V was cut by 1 base and J by 7 bases, with 14 bases left in between. The length of the CDR3 is 15 residues. CDR3 residues: CASSQGGTEEQPQHF. DNA for the CDR3: TGTGCCAGCAGCCAAGGGGGTACGGAGGAGCAGCCCCAGCATTTT.

The chain uses TRBV7-9 and TRBJ2-1; D call uncertain. The V gene lost 0 bases and the J gene lost 7 bases, with 10 bases spanning the gap. The CDR3 totals 14 residues. CDR1 is SEHNR and CDR2 is FQNEAQ in the germline V gene (reference sequence). This CDR3 reads CASSLAPGGNEQFF. CDR3 sequence (DNA): TGTGCCAGCAGCTTAGCCCCAGGTGGGAATGAGCAGTTCTTC.

V gene TRBV6-5 combines with J gene TRBJ2-2, with 9 nucleotides matching TRBD2. Germline lookup yields CDR1 MNHEY and CDR2 SVGAGI. This CDR3 has 19 residues. The junction had 14 bases not matched to a gene; V was cut back by 0 bases and J by 6 bases. The CDR3: CASSYSGPGTSYDPGELFF. CDR3 coding DNA: TGTGCCAGCAGTTACTCGGGGCCGGGGACTAGCTATGACCCCGGGGAGCTGTTTTTT.

The chain is built from TRBV7-8 and TRBJ1-2, with 9 bases matching TRBD1. The CDR3 runs to 15 residues. Germline V lookup: CDR1 SGHVS, CDR2 FQNEAQ. After removal of 5 bases from V and 2 bases from J, the junction contained 6 bases not matched to a gene. CDR3 protein: CASSARDRVNYGYTF. CDR3 bases: TGTGCCAGCAGCGCGCGGGACAGGGTCAACTATGGCTACACCTTC.

The chain recombines TRBV5-1 with TRBJ2-3; 8 positions match TRBD2. V dropped 4 bases and J dropped 4; count of bases not matched to a gene: 5. The CDR3 is 14 residues long. Germline CDR1 reads SGHRS; CDR2 reads YFSETQ. The CDR3 nucleotides are TGCGCCAGCAGCGAGAGCGGGGGTGCAGATACGCAGTATTTT. This codes for CASSESGGADTQYF.

This chain uses TRBV19 with TRBJ2-2, with TRBD1 matching over 7 bases. Per the germline V gene, CDR1 is LNHDA and CDR2 is SQIVND (reference sequence). The CDR3 is 15 amino acids. V shed 6 bases and J 5 bases; nucleotides not matched to a gene: 9. The chain's CDR3 is CASRVTQGVTGELFF. CDR3 DNA: TGTGCCAGTAGGGTAACTCAGGGGGTGACCGGGGAGCTGTTTTTT.

The chain uses TRBV4-2 and TRBJ2-5, with D uncertain. The CDR3 spans 16 residues. Germline V gene data show CDR1 as LGHNA and CDR2 as YNFKEQ. Trimming removed 4 bases at V and 3 bases at J, with 18 bases between. CDR3 amino acids: CASSRSMGSDEETQYF. CDR3 coding DNA: TGTGCCAGCAGCCGATCCATGGGCAGCGACGAAGAGACCCAGTACTTC.

The chain recombines TRBV29-1 with TRBJ2-7; TRBD1 agrees at 8 bases. V was pared by 7 bases and J by 2 bases, with 7 bases of the junction left unmatched. CDR3 length: 13 residues. CDR1 is SQVTM and CDR2 is ANQGSEA in the germline V gene. CDR3 coding DNA: TGCAGCGCTGGACAGGGAGGAACCTACGAGCAGTACTTC. Its translation is CSAGQGGTYEQYF.